This T cell receptor (beta chain) stems from a study of blood T cells in healthy people across ages. Findings and limits, study-wide: While age rose, TCR beta diversity per million T cells dropped in a roughly linear way.

Turning to this clonotype: Its cognate antigen is unknown.

The germline V gene has CDR1 WSHSY and CDR2 SAAADI. This CDR3 comprises 14 residues. V was clipped by 7 bases and J by 4 bases; unmatched bases: 6. Each individual donor underwent a draw of approximately 9.8 milliliters of peripheral blood. Researchers isolated at least 6 million PBMCs per sample. Next came a second PCR, run for roughly 6 to 11 cycles, which used a sample-barcoded 5' primer along with a J-beta primer mix. In TCRdb, the 5' RACE reads were re-called with MiXCR into one record per CDR3 protein. The data show 600,000 to 800,000 distinct CDR3 sequences, around 21% seen once. The chain is built from TRBV10-2 and TRBJ2-7; 11 nucleotides line up with TRBD2. The clonotype comes from a man aged 65 to 79 in good health. Sequencing was done on a sample of blood. The CDR3 sequence: CASIGTSGSYEQYF. In nucleotides, the CDR3 is TGCGCCAGCATTGGTACTAGCGGGAGTTACGAGCAGTACTTC.